This TCR beta chain was observed in a study of cytomegalovirus exposure and HLA in healthy donors. The wider study: Earlier findings included 100 million to 130 million unique TCR beta sequences obtained from 150 million to 200 million T cells.

PCR was performed using 60 Vbeta and 13 Jbeta primers. Sequencing used immunoSEQ multiplex PCR; TCRdb keeps in-frame clones, though not all of them. Counted here are 150,000 to 200,000 clones, more than 75% occurring once; the ten biggest clones make up approximately 2%. The study, taken as a whole, reports: Most TCR sequences were uncommon, yet certain public TCRs appeared in many donors. A previous analysis found most TCR beta V segments productive roughly 87% or roughly 30% of the time.

V lost 0 bases, J lost 0 bases, and 3 bases lay in between. Germline CDR1 is SGHTA and CDR2 is FQGNSA. CDR3 length: 14 amino acids. Turning to this clone: No antigen is known for it.

Material for sequencing was PBMCs. The sequence derives from a man younger than 30 in good health and CMV-seropositive. The V and J genes are TRBV7-2 and TRBJ1-3; D remains ambiguous. CDR3 sequence reads: CASSLAYSGNTIYF. Written as DNA, the CDR3 is TGTGCCAGCAGCTTAGCGTACTCTGGAAACACCATATATTTT.